This record looks at one T cell receptor (beta chain) sequence and its context. No antigen is known for it. Clones were sequenced by immunoSEQ multiplex PCR, and TCRdb holds only the in-frame ones, with some missing. The sample carries some 10,000 clones, more than 90% recorded once. Marrow collected post-transplant originated from the posterior iliac crest or another site. These data are taken from a study of graft-versus-host responses after intestinal transplantation. Study overall: All recipients got anti-thymocyte globulin induction, then tacrolimus and steroids for 2 to 4 years. General study results and limits: Ileal or blood samples showed some GvH clones first, and such clones were also found in recipient marrow. Early post-transplant HvG declines tracked with peak circulating GvH clone levels.

Looked up from germline, CDR1 is LNHDA and CDR2 is SQIVND (reference sequence). CDR3 length: 14 residues. Trimming at V came to 4 bases and at J to 2 bases, leaving 1 base not matched to a gene. The rearrangement uses TRBV19 and TRBJ2-7; 11 nucleotides align to TRBD2. The receptor was isolated from a human patient who received an intestinal transplant, so some T cells may come from the graft donor. The sample in question was bone marrow, obtained approximately 520 days after intestinal transplantation. The CDR3 loop reads CASSKLAGAYEQYF. Written as DNA, the CDR3 is TGTGCCAGTAGTAAACTAGCGGGGGCCTACGAGCAGTACTTC.